This TCR beta chain was sequenced in a study of technical replicates of blood from a handful of donors. The CDR3 totals 17 residues. Germline loops: CDR1 SGHNT, CDR2 YENEEA. Trimming at V came to 3 bases and at J to 2 bases, leaving 9 bases not matched to a gene. TCRdb keeps only in-frame clones here, not all; method: immunoSEQ multiplex PCR. The top ten clones hold 0.25% to 0.35% of a sample with tens of thousands of clones, 92% of them seen once. Sequencing was done on a sample of T cells isolated from PBMCs. The J gene is TRBJ1-4, the V gene TRBV11-3; TRBD1 matches at 7 bases. This clonotype originated in a human donor in good health. The CDR3 region is CASSFGVWGQTNEKLFF. The CDR3 DNA reads TGTGCCAGCAGCTTCGGGGTCTGGGGACAGACTAATGAAAAACTGTTTTTT.